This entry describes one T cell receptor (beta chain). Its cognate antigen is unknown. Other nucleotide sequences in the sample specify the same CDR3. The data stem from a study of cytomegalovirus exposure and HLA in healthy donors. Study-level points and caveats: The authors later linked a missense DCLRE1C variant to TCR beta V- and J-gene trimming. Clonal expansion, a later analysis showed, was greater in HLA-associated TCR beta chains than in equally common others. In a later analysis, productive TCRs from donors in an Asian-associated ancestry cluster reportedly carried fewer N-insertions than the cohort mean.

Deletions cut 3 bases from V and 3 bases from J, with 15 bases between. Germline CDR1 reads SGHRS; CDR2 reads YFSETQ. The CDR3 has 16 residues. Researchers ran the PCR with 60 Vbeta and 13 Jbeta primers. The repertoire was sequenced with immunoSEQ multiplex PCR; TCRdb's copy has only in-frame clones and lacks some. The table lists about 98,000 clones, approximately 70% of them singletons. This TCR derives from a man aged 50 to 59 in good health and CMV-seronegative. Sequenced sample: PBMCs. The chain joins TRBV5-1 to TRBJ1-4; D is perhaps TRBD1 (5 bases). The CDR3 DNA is TGCGCCAGCAGCTCTGGAGGGGCGACGGCTAATGAAAAACTGTTTTTT. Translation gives CASSSGGATANEKLFF.